A selection of T cell receptor beta chains follows, all from one sample in a study of T-cell reconstitution after alpha-beta-depleted transplantation in children. TCRdb processed the PCR reads anew with MiXCR; each CDR3 protein has one entry. Here the sample spans about 8,300 distinct CDR3 sequences, 15% to 20% being singletons. This specimen consisted of PBMCs, mostly from graft donor cells, obtained 60 days after TCRalphabeta/CD19-depleted stem cell transplant. These receptor sequences come from a girl under three years old who had a stem cell transplant for combined immunodeficiency, so the T cells may come from the graft donor. Both conserved end residues are part of each CDR3. A D gene is named only where the DNA matches it firmly. Expanded clones get a size class; other rows say once, few or many, or leave the size out.

d_call cdr3_length j_call clone_size v_call cdr3_nt cdr3_aa
- 14 TRBJ2-5 - TRBV28 TGTGCCAGCAGTTGGGAGGGGGTACAAGAGACCCAGTACTTC CASSWEGVQETQYF
- 11 TRBJ2-7 - TRBV2 TGTGCCAGCAGTAGGGGGTACGAGCAGTACTTC CASSRGYEQYF
TRBD2 14 TRBJ2-1 many TRBV20-1 TGCAGTGTTGGCGGGACTAGCAGGTACAATGAGCAGTTCTTC CSVGGTSRYNEQFF
- 11 TRBJ1-2 many TRBV29-1 TGCAGCGTCGGGGACAACTATGGCTACACCTTC CSVGDNYGYTF
- 16 TRBJ1-5 - TRBV11-1 TGTGCCAGCAGCCATATCGTCACCCGGGGGAATCAGCCCCAGCATTTT CASSHIVTRGNQPQHF
TRBD2 16 TRBJ2-3 many TRBV20-1 TGCAGTGCTAGACTTAGCGGGATTTATGGCACAGATACGCAGTATTTT CSARLSGIYGTDTQYF
TRBD1 16 TRBJ1-5 many TRBV6-5 TGTGCCAGCAGTTCTCTCGGGACAGCTCACAATCAGCCCCAGCATTTT CASSSLGTAHNQPQHF
- 15 TRBJ2-1 few TRBV7-8 TGTGCCAGCAGCCTTCTAGCAAGGTCCTACAATGAGCAGTTCTTC CASSLLARSYNEQFF
TRBD1 14 TRBJ2-7 many TRBV20-1 TGCAGTGCTAGAGACCTGGACAGGGGCCACGAGCAGTACTTC CSARDLDRGHEQYF
- 13 TRBJ2-5 many TRBV20-1 TGCAGTGCTAGTGGCAGGCCGAGGGAGACCCAGTACTTC CSASGRPRETQYF
TRBD2 15 TRBJ2-1 - TRBV27 TGTGCCAGCAGTTCCAGACTAGCGGTCTACAATGAGCAGTTCTTC CASSSRLAVYNEQFF
- 14 TRBJ2-3 - TRBV7-8 TGTGCCAGCAGCTTAGCGGCTAGCGTAGATACGCAGTATTTT CASSLAASVDTQYF
- 14 TRBJ2-5 - TRBV5-1 TGCGCCAGCAGCTTGGTAGTGGAGGGGGAGACCCAGTACTTC CASSLVVEGETQYF
- 14 TRBJ2-7 medium-sized TRBV4-1 TGCGCCAGCAGCCAAGCCGGGTTGAGCTACGAGCAGTACTTC CASSQAGLSYEQYF
TRBD1 15 TRBJ2-6 few TRBV7-6 TGTGCCAGCAGTCCCACAGGGGTTGGGGCCAACGTCCTGACTTTC CASSPTGVGANVLTF
- 12 TRBJ1-5 many TRBV2 TGTGCCAGCAGTGAAGCAAATCAGCCCCAGCATTTT CASSEANQPQHF
- 15 TRBJ2-7 few TRBV4-2 TGTGCCAGCAGCCCGGACGGCTTTAGGTCCTACGAGCAGTACTTC CASSPDGFRSYEQYF
TRBD2 15 TRBJ2-1 many TRBV20-1 TGCAGTGCTACCCGACTAGCGGGAGCGATTGATGAGCAGTTCTTC CSATRLAGAIDEQFF
- 18 TRBJ2-4 - TRBV4-1 TGCGCCAGCAGCCAACCCGGCGGTGGTATAACTGGAAAAAACATTCAGTACTTC CASSQPGGGITGKNIQYF
TRBD1 16 TRBJ2-4 many TRBV10-3 TGTGCCATCAGTGGGGACAGTGCCCTAGCCAAAAACATTCAGTACTTC CAISGDSALAKNIQYF
- 16 TRBJ2-2 - TRBV4-3 TGCGCCAGCAGCCAGAGGGTAAAGCGGGACACCGGGGAGCTGTTTTTT CASSQRVKRDTGELFF
- 14 TRBJ1-1 few TRBV27 TGTGCCAGCAGTTTAAGTCCTATGAACACTGAAGCTTTCTTT CASSLSPMNTEAFF
- 13 TRBJ1-1 few TRBV20-1 TGCAGTGCCTTCAGGGCGATCGGCACTGAAGCTTTCTTT CSAFRAIGTEAFF
- 15 TRBJ1-5 - TRBV7-9 TGTGCCAGCAGCTCACGGGATGGTAGCAATCAGCCCCAGCATTTT CASSSRDGSNQPQHF
- 14 TRBJ2-7 many TRBV29-1 TGCAGCGTTGATCCCACAGGGTACTCCTACGAGCAGTACTTC CSVDPTGYSYEQYF
- 11 TRBJ1-2 many TRBV29-1 TGCAGCGTTAGCAGGCCTGGTGGCTACACCTTC CSVSRPGGYTF
TRBD2 15 TRBJ2-7 - TRBV7-6 TGTGCCAGCAGCGTCTGGACTAGCGGAACCTACGAGCAGTACTTC CASSVWTSGTYEQYF
- 12 TRBJ2-5 many TRBV20-1 TGCAGTGCTAGTACCTCCGGGGAGACCCAGTACTTC CSASTSGETQYF
- 14 TRBJ2-1 few TRBV10-3 TGTGCCATCAGTGCATCAGGGGCCCACAATGAGCAGTTCTTC CAISASGAHNEQFF
TRBD1 11 TRBJ1-1 many TRBV6-5 TGTGCCAGTGGACAGGGGACTGAAGCTTTCTTT CASGQGTEAFF
- 16 TRBJ2-5 many TRBV7-2 TGTGCCAGCAGCTTAGGGGCGGGTTACGGACAAGAGACCCAGTACTTC CASSLGAGYGQETQYF
- 12 TRBJ2-2 - TRBV6-6 TGTGCCAGCAATCCTGACACCGGGGAGCTGTTTTTT CASNPDTGELFF
TRBD1 15 TRBJ1-4 many TRBV20-1 TGCAGTGCTAGAGACACGACAGGGGTCAATGAAAAACTGTTTTTT CSARDTTGVNEKLFF
TRBD2 19 TRBJ2-1 - TRBV7-6 TGTGCCAGCAGTTTCACCCTAAGCTTAGCGGGGACCTCCTACAATGAGCAGTTCTTC CASSFTLSLAGTSYNEQFF
TRBD1 15 TRBJ2-3 - TRBV7-3 TGTACTCAGCCCTCGACAGGGGAGTCGGCAGATACGCAGTATTTT CTQPSTGESADTQYF
- 21 TRBJ2-1 - TRBV6-5 TGTGCCAGCAGTCGACAGGGGGCTCGTCTAGCGGGGGGCCTTAGAATTAATGAGCAGTTCTTC CASSRQGARLAGGLRINEQFF
- 13 TRBJ2-5 many TRBV6-2/TRBV6-3 TGTGCCAGCAGTACGGACGAGAAAGAGACCCAGTACTTC CASSTDEKETQYF
TRBD1 16 TRBJ2-7 - TRBV7-8 TGTGCCAGCAGCTTTACTGACGGGACAGGGATTTACGAGCAGTACTTC CASSFTDGTGIYEQYF
- 14 TRBJ1-3 few TRBV4-2 TGTGCCAGCAGCCAAGAATCCGGGAGGGACACCATATATTTT CASSQESGRDTIYF
- 15 TRBJ1-3 many TRBV7-2 TGTGCCACGACGGAGGATGGACGTTCTGGAAACACCATATATTTT CATTEDGRSGNTIYF
- 16 TRBJ2-3 - TRBV6-2/TRBV6-3 TGTGCCAGCAGTTACTCGACTAGTTCTCTCACAGATACGCAGTATTTT CASSYSTSSLTDTQYF
- 11 TRBJ2-7 many TRBV27 TGTGCCAGCAGTGGCTCCTACGAGCAGTACTTC CASSGSYEQYF